A selection of T cell receptor beta chains follows, all from one sample in a study of shared T cell receptors in the human thymus. Assay: immunoSEQ multiplex PCR; the TCRdb copy retains only in-frame clones and omits some. The sample lists hundreds of thousands of clones, roughly 90% occurring once. These sequences were also reported in another study, on human thymus T cells.

The sequenced material came from thymocytes. All receptors derive from a boy under two years old with a congenital heart defect. Both conserved end residues are part of each CDR3. A D gene is named only where the DNA matches it firmly. Clone size is shown for a subset of rows, as once, few, many or a class of expanded clone.

D	V	size	J	DNA	CDR3
TRBD2	TRBV7-2	-	TRBJ2-2	TGTGCCAGCGGCACAGGGTCTAGCGGGAGGCCCAACACCGGGGAGCTGTTTTTT	CASGTGSSGRPNTGELFF
-	TRBV7-8	-	TRBJ2-5	TGTGCCAGCAGCCCAGGGACTCGTCCAGAGACCCAGTACTTC	CASSPGTRPETQYF
-	TRBV30	-	TRBJ2-3	TGTGCCTGGAGTACGGGCACAGATACGCAGTATTTT	CAWSTGTDTQYF
-	TRBV27	-	TRBJ1-4	TGTGCCAGCAGTTCCCTCAGGGCTAATGAAAAACTGTTTTTT	CASSSLRANEKLFF
TRBD2	TRBV27	-	TRBJ2-7	TGTGCCAGCAGTGGGACTACCTCCCAGCAGTACTTC	CASSGTTSQQYF
-	TRBV15	-	TRBJ2-2	TGTGCCACCAGCAGAGAGGTTACTTCACCAACCGGGGAGCTGTTTTTT	CATSREVTSPTGELFF
-	TRBV5-6	-	TRBJ2-5	TGTGCCAGCAGCTTCCCCTCCCGCGGGGATAAAGAGACCCAGTACTTC	CASSFPSRGDKETQYF
TRBD1	TRBV5-1	-	TRBJ2-7	TGCGCCAGCAGCAGTTGGACAGGGCCCGCCTACGAGCAGTACTTC	CASSSWTGPAYEQYF
-	TRBV27	-	TRBJ1-1	TGTGCCAGCAGCGACCCACCGGACAGCCGCTTCACTGAAGCTTTCTTT	CASSDPPDSRFTEAFF
TRBD2	TRBV11-2	few	TRBJ2-1	TGTGCCAGCAGGCTAGCGGGAGGGCCAGGTGAGCAGTTCTTC	CASRLAGGPGEQFF
-	TRBV29-1	-	TRBJ2-7	TGCAGCGTTGTTATACTAGACCTCTACCCGTCCTACGAGCAGTACTTC	CSVVILDLYPSYEQYF
-	TRBV25-1	-	TRBJ2-1	TGTGCCAGCAGTGATAGCGCTGCTGGCAATGAGCAGTTCTTC	CASSDSAAGNEQFF
-	TRBV5-6	-	TRBJ2-3	TGTGCCAGCAGCTTGATTTGGGAGGGCACAGATACGCAGTATTTT	CASSLIWEGTDTQYF
-	TRBV9	-	TRBJ2-1	TGTGCCAGCAGCGTAGAGCGCGGTAGATACAATGAGCAGTTCTTC	CASSVERGRYNEQFF
-	TRBV2	-	TRBJ1-1	TGTGCCCCCACGGCAGGGGTATTCACTGAAGCTTTCTTT	CAPTAGVFTEAFF
TRBD2	TRBV2	-	TRBJ2-7	TGTGCCAGCGGACTAGCGGGAGTTCCCAACGAGCAGTACTTC	CASGLAGVPNEQYF
-	TRBV4-3	-	TRBJ2-2	TGCGCCAGCAGCCAAGTTATCAAGCCCGCCGGGGAGCTGTTTTTT	CASSQVIKPAGELFF
-	TRBV7-9	once	TRBJ1-5	TGTGCCAGCAGCCTTCCCTCACCCTTCCCTTGGGCAAATCAGCCCCAGCATTTT	CASSLPSPFPWANQPQHF
TRBD2	TRBV7-2	-	TRBJ2-7	TGTGCCAGCAGCTTAGATGCGGGGACTAGCGGGAGCTTCGACGAGCAGTACTTC	CASSLDAGTSGSFDEQYF
TRBD1	TRBV6-5	-	TRBJ1-4	TGTGCCAGCACGGGACAGTTTAATGAAAAACTGTTTTTT	CASTGQFNEKLFF
-	TRBV28	-	TRBJ1-5	TGTGCCAGCACACAAATCAGGAGGGTTAGCAATCAGCCCCAGCATTTT	CASTQIRRVSNQPQHF
TRBD2	TRBV19	-	TRBJ2-5	TGTGCCAGTAGTATCGGCGCGACTAGCCTGGAGACCCAGTACTTC	CASSIGATSLETQYF
-	TRBV6-1	-	TRBJ1-2	TGTGCCAGCGAGGGCCCGGGTTATGGCTACACCTTC	CASEGPGYGYTF
TRBD2	TRBV28	-	TRBJ2-7	TGTGCCAGCAGTCCAACCAGCGGGAGATCCGAGCAGTACTTC	CASSPTSGRSEQYF
TRBD1	TRBV30	-	TRBJ1-1	TGTGCCTGGAGGGTGAACAGGGGGGTCACTGAAGCTTTCTTT	CAWRVNRGVTEAFF
-	TRBV6-5	-	TRBJ2-7	TGTGCCAGCAGCCGAGTAGGGGTCTACGAGCAGTACTTC	CASSRVGVYEQYF
TRBD2	TRBV7-9	-	TRBJ2-7	TGTGCCAGCAGCCCATCGGGACTAGCGGGAGGGACCTACGAGCAGTACTTC	CASSPSGLAGGTYEQYF
-	TRBV19	-	TRBJ2-6	TGTGCCAGTACCCCGGAGGGCAGAACGAGCTCTGGGGCCAACGTCCTGACTTTC	CASTPEGRTSSGANVLTF
TRBD1	TRBV5-1	-	TRBJ2-3	TGCGCCAGCACCTTACCAGGACAGGGGCGGGGGTCAGATACGCAGTATTTT	CASTLPGQGRGSDTQYF
-	TRBV5-4	-	TRBJ2-3	TGTGCCAGCAGCTTGGAGCCTACTAGCACAGATACGCAGTATTTT	CASSLEPTSTDTQYF
TRBD1	TRBV6-1	-	TRBJ2-2	TGTGCCAGCAGTGAAGGAGGGGGCGCAACCGGGGAGCTGTTTTTT	CASSEGGGATGELFF
TRBD2	TRBV10-1	-	TRBJ2-5	TGCGCCAGCAGTGGGGGGGACCAACTAGCGGGAGAGACCCAGTACTTC	CASSGGDQLAGETQYF
TRBD1	TRBV7-9	-	TRBJ1-1	TGTGCCAGCAGCTTATCGGAACCGACAGGGGGCGGAATGAACACTGAAGCTTTCTTT	CASSLSEPTGGGMNTEAFF
TRBD2	TRBV11-2	-	TRBJ2-7	TGTGCCAGCAGCTTTTTTCCTAGCGGGAGCGAGCAGTACTTC	CASSFFPSGSEQYF
-	TRBV5-5	-	TRBJ2-5	TGTGCCAGCGGGCGGGGTCGAGAGACCCAGTACTTC	CASGRGRETQYF
-	TRBV20-1	-	TRBJ2-3	TGCAGTCTAGCCACCCCAGATACGCAGTATTTT	CSLATPDTQYF
TRBD1	TRBV7-8	-	TRBJ1-2	TGTGCCAGCAGCCCAGGGGGGCTGAGCTATGGCTACACCTTC	CASSPGGLSYGYTF
TRBD2	TRBV7-3	-	TRBJ2-3	TGTGCCAGCAGCACATACACTAGCGGGAGGGCCTGGGATACGCAGTATTTT	CASSTYTSGRAWDTQYF
-	TRBV11-2	-	TRBJ2-6	TGTGCCAGCAGCTTAGACACAGGGCCTGGGGCCAACGTCCTGACTTTC	CASSLDTGPGANVLTF
-	TRBV6-6	-	TRBJ1-1	TGTGCCAGCAACGAGGGCAGGAATTCCCTTGAAGCTTTCTTT	CASNEGRNSLEAFF
-	TRBV14	-	TRBJ2-2	TGTGCCAGCAGCTCCCGGAGGGAGCGCGTCACCGGGGAGCTGTTTTTT	CASSSRRERVTGELFF